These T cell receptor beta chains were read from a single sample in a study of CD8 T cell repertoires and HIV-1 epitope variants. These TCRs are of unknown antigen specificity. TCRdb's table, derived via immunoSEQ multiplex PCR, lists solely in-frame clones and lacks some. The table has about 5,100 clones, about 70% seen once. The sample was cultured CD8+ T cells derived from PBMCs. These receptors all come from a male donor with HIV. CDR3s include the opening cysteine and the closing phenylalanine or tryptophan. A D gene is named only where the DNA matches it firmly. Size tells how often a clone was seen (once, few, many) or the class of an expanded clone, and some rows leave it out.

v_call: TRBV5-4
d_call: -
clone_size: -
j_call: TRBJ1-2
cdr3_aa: CASSQDPPDLDYGYTF
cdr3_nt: TGCGCCAGCAGCCAAGATCCCCCAGACTTGGACTATGGCTACACCTTC

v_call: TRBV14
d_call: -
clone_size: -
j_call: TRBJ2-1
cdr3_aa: CASSPPSYNEQFF
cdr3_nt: TGTGCCAGCAGCCCCCCGTCCTACAATGAGCAGTTCTTC

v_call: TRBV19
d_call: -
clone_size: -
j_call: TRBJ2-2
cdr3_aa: CASGWGPGELFF
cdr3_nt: TGTGCCAGTGGGTGGGGCCCCGGGGAGCTGTTTTTT

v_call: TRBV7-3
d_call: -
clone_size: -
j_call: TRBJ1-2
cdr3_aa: CASSLQGNGYTF
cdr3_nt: TGTGCCAGCAGCTTACAGGGGAACGGCTACACCTTC

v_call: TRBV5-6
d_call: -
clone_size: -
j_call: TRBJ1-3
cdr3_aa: CASSLAPASGNTIYF
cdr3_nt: TGTGCCAGCAGCTTGGCCCCAGCATCTGGAAACACCATATATTTT

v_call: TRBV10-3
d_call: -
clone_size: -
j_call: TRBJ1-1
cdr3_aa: CAISEGGTAEAFF
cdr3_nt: TGTGCCATCAGTGAGGGAGGGACCGCCGAAGCTTTCTTT

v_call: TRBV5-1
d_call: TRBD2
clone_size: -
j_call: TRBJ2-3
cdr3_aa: CASGLGEGPGADTQYF
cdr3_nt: TGCGCCAGCGGCTTAGGGGAGGGCCCTGGGGCAGATACGCAGTATTTT

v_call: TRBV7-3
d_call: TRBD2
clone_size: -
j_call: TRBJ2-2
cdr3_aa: CASSFGGLDGAHTGELFF
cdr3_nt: TGTGCCAGCAGCTTTGGAGGACTAGATGGTGCGCACACCGGGGAGCTGTTTTTT

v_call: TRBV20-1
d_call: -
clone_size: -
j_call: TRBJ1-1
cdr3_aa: CTRDTEAFF
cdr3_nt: TGCACTAGGGACACTGAAGCTTTCTTT

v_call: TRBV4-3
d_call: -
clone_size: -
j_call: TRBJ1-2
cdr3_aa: CASSQESPLDQQTFHNYGYTF
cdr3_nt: TGCGCCAGCAGCCAAGAAAGCCCGTTGGACCAGCAAACATTCCATAACTATGGCTACACCTTC

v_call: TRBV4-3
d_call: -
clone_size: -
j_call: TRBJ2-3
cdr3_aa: CASSQGVRGDTQYF
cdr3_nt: TGCGCCAGCAGCCAAGGGGTCAGGGGAGATACGCAGTATTTT

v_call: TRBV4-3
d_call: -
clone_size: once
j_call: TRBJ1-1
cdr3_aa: CASSQDSSGTEAFF
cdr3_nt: TGCGCCAGCAGCCAAGATAGTTCGGGCACTGAAGCTTTCTTT

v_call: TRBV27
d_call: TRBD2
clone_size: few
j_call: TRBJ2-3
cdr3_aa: CASRHTTTSGTDTQYF
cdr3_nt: TGTGCCAGCAGACATACGACGACTAGCGGCACAGATACGCAGTATTTT

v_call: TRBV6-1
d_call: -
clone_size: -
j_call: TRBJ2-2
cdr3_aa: CASFSGALSGELFF
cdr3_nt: TGTGCCAGCTTTAGTGGGGCTCTCTCCGGGGAGCTGTTTTTT

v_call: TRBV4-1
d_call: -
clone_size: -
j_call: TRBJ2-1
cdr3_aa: CASSRSQGSYNEQFF
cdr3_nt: TGCGCCAGCAGCCGCTCTCAGGGGTCCTACAATGAGCAGTTCTTC

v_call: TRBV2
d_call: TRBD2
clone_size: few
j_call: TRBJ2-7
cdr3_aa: CASIGFESSGNEQYF
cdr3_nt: TGTGCCAGCATTGGATTCGAGTCTAGCGGTAACGAGCAGTACTTC

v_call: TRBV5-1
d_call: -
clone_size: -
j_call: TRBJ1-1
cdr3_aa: CASSYSQGTEAFF
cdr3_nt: TGCGCCAGCAGCTATTCACAGGGCACTGAAGCTTTCTTT

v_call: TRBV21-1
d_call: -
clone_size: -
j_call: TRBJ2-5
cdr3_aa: CASSNPGNLFQETQYF
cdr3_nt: TGTGCCAGCAGCAATCCCGGGAACCTTTTCCAAGAGACCCAGTACTTC

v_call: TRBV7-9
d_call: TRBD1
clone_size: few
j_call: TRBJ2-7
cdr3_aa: CASSLEQGKEQYF
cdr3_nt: TGTGCCAGCAGCTTAGAACAGGGGAAGGAGCAGTACTTC

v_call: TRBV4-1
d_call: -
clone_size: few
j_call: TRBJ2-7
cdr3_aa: CASSQDLMILDEQYF
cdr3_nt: TGCGCCAGCAGCCAAGACCTCATGATTTTAGACGAGCAGTACTTC

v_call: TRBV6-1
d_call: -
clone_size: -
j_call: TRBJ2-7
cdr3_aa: CASSGTEGGLDEQYF
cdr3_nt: TGTGCCAGCAGTGGGACCGAGGGGGGGTTAGACGAGCAGTACTTC

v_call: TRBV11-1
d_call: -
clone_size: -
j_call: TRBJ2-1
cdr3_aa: CASSLVVFEQFF
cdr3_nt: TGTGCCAGCAGCTTAGTGGTGTTTGAGCAGTTCTTC

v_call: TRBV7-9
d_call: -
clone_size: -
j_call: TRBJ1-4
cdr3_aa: CAIPLVGEKLFF
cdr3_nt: TGTGCCATCCCGTTGGTAGGTGAAAAACTGTTTTTT

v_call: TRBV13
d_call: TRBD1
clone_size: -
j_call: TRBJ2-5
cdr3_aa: CASSLGTGGKETQYF
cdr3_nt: TGTGCCAGCAGCTTGGGGACAGGGGGCAAAGAGACCCAGTACTTC

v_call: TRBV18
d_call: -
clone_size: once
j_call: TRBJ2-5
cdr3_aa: CASSPPQAGPLYQETQYF
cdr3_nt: TGTGCCAGCTCACCACCGCAGGCAGGACCGCTTTACCAAGAGACCCAGTACTTC

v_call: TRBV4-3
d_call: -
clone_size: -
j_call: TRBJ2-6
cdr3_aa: CASSQDWQAGANVLTF
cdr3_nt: TGCGCCAGCAGCCAAGATTGGCAGGCCGGGGCCAACGTCCTGACTTTC

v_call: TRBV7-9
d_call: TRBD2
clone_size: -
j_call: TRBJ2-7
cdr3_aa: CASSSPTSSSYEQYF
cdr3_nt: TGTGCCAGCAGCTCCCCGACTAGCTCAAGCTACGAGCAGTACTTC

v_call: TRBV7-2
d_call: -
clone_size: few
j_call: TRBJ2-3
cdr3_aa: CASSSVLATDTQYF
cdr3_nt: TGTGCCAGCAGCTCCGTACTGGCGACAGATACGCAGTATTTT

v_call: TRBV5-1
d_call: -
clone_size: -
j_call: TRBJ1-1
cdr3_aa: CASSPSMGGDPEAFF
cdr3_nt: TGCGCCAGCAGCCCCTCCATGGGAGGCGACCCTGAAGCTTTCTTT